This T cell receptor (beta chain) stems from a study of Graves' ophthalmopathy and Graves' hyperthyroidism (dated by TCRdb to 2016 to 2018). About the investigation overall: Peripheral blood was collected before any treatment was given, at the time of initial diagnosis. T-cell repertoires of thyroid tissue and blood were compared in about 6 hyperthyroidism patients. The 100 or so discovery patients were randomly divided into training and test sets at a 7:3 ratio. In total, approximately 130 blood samples were TCR-sequenced: 43 ophthalmopathy, roughly 77 hyperthyroidism and some 17 hyperthyroidism-to-ophthalmopathy patients. The study used TCR beta repertoire signatures to distinguish Graves' ophthalmopathy from Graves' hyperthyroidism and to predict progression to ophthalmopathy. Following sampling, methimazole starting at 30 mg daily was administered to hyperthyroidism patients, and high-dose intravenous methylprednisolone was administered to ophthalmopathy patients. A discovery set of 100 or so patients (43 ophthalmopathy, 55 to 60 stable hyperthyroidism) was enrolled to explore V-J signatures distinguishing ophthalmopathy from hyperthyroidism. The independent validation cohort included approximately 19 hyperthyroidism patients plus 17 patients who later progressed from hyperthyroidism to ophthalmopathy. Results the study describes overall, beyond this receptor: Among expanded thyroid clonotypes with frequency above 0.001, most also showed up in blood, which suggests that blood repertoires may reflect the thyroid immune response. In validation, the model predicted ophthalmopathy progression with about 71% sensitivity and around 72% specificity; roughly 11 predicted patients were CT-confirmed with GO in a median of approximately six months. Sample size was not statistically predetermined, and group allocation was not concealed from the investigators. The 13-signature model separated ophthalmopathy from stable hyperthyroidism with 85% to 90% sensitivity and around 84% specificity in cross-validation, and 80%/75% in the test set.

Remarks on this clonotype: It lacks a known antigen. Per-base qualities were not stored, and no clone one base away is much larger.

Stable hyperthyroidism was defined as no progression to ophthalmopathy within 18 months of follow-up. Hyperthyroidism patients were newly diagnosed, with disease duration under 2 months, and aged 18 to 65 years. Patients with other autoimmune diseases, uncontrolled infections, pregnancy or lactation were excluded from the study. Diagnosis was based on clinical symptoms, serum thyroxine, TRAb, thyroid ultrasound and orbital computed tomography. Using Ficoll-Paque density gradient centrifugation, PBMCs were isolated from 10 ml of fresh peripheral blood. Trizol reagent was used to extract the total RNA, and its quality was then checked on an Agilent 2100 Bioanalyzer. CDR1 and CDR2, looked up from the germline V gene (reference sequence), are MNHEY and SMNVEV. The junction carries 15 bases between V and J, which are trimmed by 5 bases and 7 bases respectively. Its CDR3 holds 13 amino acids, cysteine through phenylalanine. Left in the record is the CDR3 DNA by itself, 39 bases read in frame from the first base.

TCR beta CDR3 regions were amplified from RNA transcripts for repertoire sequencing. HTBI primers and the Qiagen OneStep RT-PCR kit were used in a first-round RT-PCR, which was followed by a second-round multiplex PCR, size selection and purification. Libraries were sequenced paired-end with 100 bp reads on an Illumina HiSeq2000. The study's processing was this. SOAPnuke was used to process the reads, throwing out any read that had adapters, had uncalled bases, had a mean Phred below 15, or lacked an exact constant-primer or identifier match. High-quality paired reads were merged with COPE v1.2.5. Each unique nucleotide sequence was defined as a clonotype, and clonotypes were aligned to IMGT TRB V, D and J references with MiTCR v1.1. The analysis was limited to V-J combinations with a frequency above 0.0001, which together covered approximately 99% of the repertoires. For each V-J combination, a TCR clonal expansion and chaos score was defined as F50 clonal expansion divided by the chaos observed in the TCRdist matrix. Features were reduced by Welch's t-statistics and random forest to more than 10 V-J combinations, which fed a naive Bayes classifier. Thyroid-blood repertoire similarity was quantified with the Morisita-Horn index. TCRdb redid the processing of the public reads, applying fastp at Q25 and MiXCR, and retained in-frame beta chains. Rows merge per CDR3 protein into single entries with the most common DNA and genes. For this entry, the V and J calls and clone size follow TCRdb and not the study's own pipeline. Within this sample are hundreds of thousands of distinct CDR3 sequences, with less than 20% of them counted one time only. The top ten constitute approximately 7% of the sample.

In this chain, TRBV27 is recombined with TRBJ2-7, with the D gene not clear enough to name. The sequencing sample was made of peripheral blood. The receptor was derived from a woman between 18 and 29 years old with stable Graves' hyperthyroidism. Donor details come from another sample of the same person, matched by shared clones. CDR3 sequence: CASSPYQGGEQYF. The nucleotides read TGTGCCAGCAGTCCGTATCAAGGCGGAGAGCAGTACTTC.